Listed below are T cell receptor beta chains from one sample, sequenced in a study of identical twins. Each CDR3 protein is one row after TCRdb ran MiXCR on the 5' RACE reads. Among 500,000 to 550,000 distinct CDR3 sequences listed, 22% were seen once. This sample also appeared in a second study, on T cells expressing NK-cell markers.

Specimen: CD4+ T cells sorted from blood. The origin of the receptors is a woman between 18 and 30 years old in good health. Both conserved end residues are part of each CDR3. Fields, in order: J gene, D gene, V gene, clone size, CDR3 DNA, CDR3 protein. A D gene is named only where the DNA matches it firmly. Size values are once, few and many counts, or a class for expanded clones, and some rows have none.

>TRBJ2-7|NA|TRBV10-3|NA
TGTGCCACTACCACGGGACCAGGGCGGCAGTACTTC
CATTTGPGRQYF
>TRBJ2-1|TRBD2|TRBV18|NA
TGTGCCAGCTCATCCTTTACTAGCGGTCACTACAATGAGCAGTTCTTC
CASSSFTSGHYNEQFF
>TRBJ2-1|NA|TRBV21-1|many
TGTGCCAGCAATGTTAGCGGGAGGAGCAATGAGCAGTTCTTC
CASNVSGRSNEQFF
>TRBJ2-1|NA|TRBV27|few
TGTGCCAGCAGTTTGTCAGGCGGAGCCTCCTACAATGAGCAGTTCTTC
CASSLSGGASYNEQFF
>TRBJ2-7|TRBD1|TRBV15|NA
TGTGCCACCAGCAGACGACTGGGGACAGGGTTCTACGAGCAGTACTTC
CATSRRLGTGFYEQYF
>TRBJ1-4|TRBD1|TRBV10-3|NA
TGTGCCATCAGTGCGGGACAGGGAGCAGAAAAACTGTTTTTT
CAISAGQGAEKLFF
>TRBJ2-7|NA|TRBV5-4|NA
TGTGCCAGCAGCCCTCGGCCGACAGACTACGAGCAGTACTTC
CASSPRPTDYEQYF
>TRBJ2-7|TRBD1|TRBV20-1|few
TGCAGTGCTCAACCCGGGACAGGGACCTACGAGCAGTACTTC
CSAQPGTGTYEQYF
>TRBJ2-1|NA|TRBV5-1|NA
TGCGCCAGCAGCTTGGAGTTCCCGTCGGCCTACAATGAGCACTTCTTC
CASSLEFPSAYNEHFF
>TRBJ1-1|TRBD1|TRBV14|NA
TGTGCCAGCAGCCAGAGGACAGGGATTAACACTGAAGCTTTCTTT
CASSQRTGINTEAFF
>TRBJ1-2|TRBD1|TRBV9|NA
TGTGCCAGCAGCGCCACGGGGACAGTCGATGGCTACACCTTC
CASSATGTVDGYTF
>TRBJ2-5|TRBD2|TRBV5-1|few
TGCGCCAGCAGCATACTAGCGGGACAAGAGACCCAGTACTTC
CASSILAGQETQYF
>TRBJ2-3|TRBD1|TRBV18|NA
TGTGCCAGCTCACCCGGACAGGGTCAAGATACGCAGTATTTT
CASSPGQGQDTQYF
>TRBJ2-7|NA|TRBV6-1|NA
TGTGCCAGCAGGAGATCCGTTTACGAGCAGTACTTC
CASRRSVYEQYF
>TRBJ2-7|TRBD2|TRBV20-1|many
TGCAGTGCTAGAGCGCTAGCGGGAGGGCCCTACGAGCAGTACTTC
CSARALAGGPYEQYF
>TRBJ2-3|NA|TRBV6-1|NA
TGTGCCAGCAGCCTAGGGGGGGCCATAGATACGCAGTATTTT
CASSLGGAIDTQYF
>TRBJ1-2|NA|TRBV12-3/TRBV12-4|once
TGTGCCAGCAGCCGTGAAACCTACTATGGCTACACCTTC
CASSRETYYGYTF
>TRBJ2-3|TRBD2|TRBV20-1|NA
TGCAGCGTCCTAGCGGGAGGACCCACAGATACGCAGTATTTT
CSVLAGGPTDTQYF
>TRBJ1-1|NA|TRBV12-3/TRBV12-4|NA
TGTGCCAGCACTCGAAGCCGAGTCACTGAAGCTTTCTTT
CASTRSRVTEAFF
>TRBJ1-1|NA|TRBV20-1|NA
TGCAGTGCTACCAGGCCGGGGGGAACGAACACTGAAGCTTTCTTT
CSATRPGGTNTEAFF
>TRBJ2-2|NA|TRBV4-1|NA
TGCGCCAGCAGCCTGGGACTGGTCAACACCGGGGAGCTGTTTTTT
CASSLGLVNTGELFF
>TRBJ1-6|NA|TRBV7-9|many
TGTGCCAGCAGCTCAGGGGTGGATTCACCCCTCCACTTT
CASSSGVDSPLHF
>TRBJ2-1|NA|TRBV29-1|NA
TGCAGCGTTGCATATGGCTTGGGCTCCTACAATGAGCAGTTCTTC
CSVAYGLGSYNEQFF
>TRBJ1-5|TRBD1|TRBV2|many
TGTGCCAGCAGCCGACAGGGAGATCAGCCCCAGCATTTT
CASSRQGDQPQHF
>TRBJ1-1|NA|TRBV6-6|NA
TGTGCCAGCAGACTACTCCAGATAGAAGCTTTCTTT
CASRLLQIEAFF
>TRBJ2-5|NA|TRBV7-7|NA
TGTGCCAGCACGGCCATAAGGGGAGAGACCCAGTACTTC
CASTAIRGETQYF
>TRBJ2-1|NA|TRBV9|NA
TGTGCCAGCAGCGCAAAGTTAGCGCCGTACGATGAGCAGTTCTTC
CASSAKLAPYDEQFF
>TRBJ2-7|NA|TRBV12-3/TRBV12-4|NA
TGTGCCAGCAGTTTTGGCGGCAACTACGAGCAGTACTTC
CASSFGGNYEQYF
>TRBJ2-3|NA|TRBV12-3/TRBV12-4|many
TGTGCCAGCAGTCTGAGAAGAGCTAGCACAGATACGCAGTATTTT
CASSLRRASTDTQYF
>TRBJ2-1|NA|TRBV4-2|NA
TGTGCCAGCAGTACAGGGTCACGAGGAAATGAGCAGTTCTTC
CASSTGSRGNEQFF
>TRBJ2-3|TRBD2|TRBV20-1|few
TGCAGTGCTAGCGGCGGGGGGCTGGCAGATACGCAGTATTTT
CSASGGGLADTQYF
>TRBJ2-5|TRBD2|TRBV9|few
TGTGCCAGCAGCCCTCGACTAGCGGGGGGACAAGAGACCCAGTACTTC
CASSPRLAGGQETQYF
>TRBJ2-3|NA|TRBV20-1|few
TGCAGTGTGTGGGGGGGGCGCACAGATACGCAGTATTTT
CSVWGGRTDTQYF
>TRBJ1-1|TRBD1|TRBV7-3|NA
TGTGCCAGCAGCGCTACAGGGGGCTCTGAAGCTTTCTTT
CASSATGGSEAFF
>TRBJ1-2|TRBD1|TRBV18|few
TGTGCCAGCTCATCAAACAGGGGTGGCTACACCTTC
CASSSNRGGYTF
>TRBJ1-1|NA|TRBV6-1|NA
TGTGCCAGCAGCCCACTTACGCAATCGGGGGCTTTCTTT
CASSPLTQSGAFF
>TRBJ1-3|NA|TRBV7-6|NA
TGTGCCAGCAGCTTAGGGACAGCTGGAAACACCATATATTTT
CASSLGTAGNTIYF
>TRBJ2-3|NA|TRBV4-2|many
TGTGCCAGCAGCCGAGACTGGGGGGATACGCAGTATTTT
CASSRDWGDTQYF
>TRBJ2-3|NA|TRBV7-2|few
TGTGCCAGCAGCCCGATGAGTAGCACAGATACGCAGTATTTT
CASSPMSSTDTQYF
>TRBJ2-3|NA|TRBV29-1|few
TGCAGCGTTCGACTGATCACAGATACGCAGTATTTT
CSVRLITDTQYF
>TRBJ2-3|TRBD2|TRBV20-1|NA
TGCAGTGCTAGTGATCGGGCTAGCGGGGTCGATACGCAGTATTTT
CSASDRASGVDTQYF
>TRBJ2-7|NA|TRBV20-1|NA
TGCAGTGCTGGCCCGAATTTCGAGCAGTACTTC
CSAGPNFEQYF
>TRBJ2-3|NA|TRBV7-3|NA
TGTGCCAGCAGCCAAAGTCCAGATACGCAGTATTTT
CASSQSPDTQYF
>TRBJ1-2|TRBD1|TRBV20-1|once
TGCAGTGCCAGAGACAGGGTTAAAGGCTACACCTTC
CSARDRVKGYTF
>TRBJ2-3|TRBD2|TRBV10-3|NA
TGTGCCATCAGAAACATACTAGCGGGGGCGCGGGATACGCAGTATTTT
CAIRNILAGARDTQYF
>TRBJ1-5|NA|TRBV11-2|few
TGTGCCAGCAGCGCCGAGGGTTTGCCCCAGCATTTT
CASSAEGLPQHF
>TRBJ2-3|NA|TRBV4-3|NA
TGCGCCAGCTCCAAGGGGGACCCCACAGATACGCAGTATTTT
CASSKGDPTDTQYF
>TRBJ2-7|NA|TRBV7-2|many
TGTGCCAGCAGCCAAGCTTATGGGGGTAATACCTACGAGCAGTACTTC
CASSQAYGGNTYEQYF
>TRBJ1-1|NA|TRBV20-1|few
TGCAGTGCTAGACCTACGACAGCGCTACACACTGAAGCTTTCTTT
CSARPTTALHTEAFF
>TRBJ1-1|NA|TRBV29-1|few
TGCAGCTGGCGAATGGGGAACACTGAAGCTTTCTTT
CSWRMGNTEAFF
>TRBJ1-2|NA|TRBV7-2|few
TGTGCCAGCACCTCGGGGGGTTCATATGGCTACACCTTC
CASTSGGSYGYTF
>TRBJ2-2|TRBD2|TRBV6-5|NA
TGTGCCAGCAGTTACGGACTAGCGGGATACACCGGGGAGCTGTTTTTT
CASSYGLAGYTGELFF
>TRBJ2-3|TRBD1|TRBV12-3/TRBV12-4|NA
TGTGCCAGCAGGCGTGGACAGGGGGATACGCAGTATTTT
CASRRGQGDTQYF
>TRBJ2-3|NA|TRBV7-9|few
TGTGCCAGCAGCTTATCGGACCCCACAGATACGCAGTATTTT
CASSLSDPTDTQYF
>TRBJ1-1|NA|TRBV2|NA
TGTGCCAGCACCTCGGCTGGAGGTGACACTGAAGCTTTCTTT
CASTSAGGDTEAFF
>TRBJ1-2|NA|TRBV7-9|once
TGTGCCAGCAGCTTCCCTGGCAGGGCAAAAGGCTACACCTTC
CASSFPGRAKGYTF
>TRBJ1-5|NA|TRBV20-1|NA
TGCAGTGCTAGTCTCGGGGCCAATCAGCCCCAGCATTTT
CSASLGANQPQHF
>TRBJ2-7|TRBD2|TRBV20-1|once
TGCAGTGCTACCAGAACTAGCGGGGTGTACGAGCAGTACTTC
CSATRTSGVYEQYF
>TRBJ2-1|NA|TRBV28|NA
TGTGCCAGCACTAGCCCCCGCTCCGTTGGAAAACAGTTCTTC
CASTSPRSVGKQFF